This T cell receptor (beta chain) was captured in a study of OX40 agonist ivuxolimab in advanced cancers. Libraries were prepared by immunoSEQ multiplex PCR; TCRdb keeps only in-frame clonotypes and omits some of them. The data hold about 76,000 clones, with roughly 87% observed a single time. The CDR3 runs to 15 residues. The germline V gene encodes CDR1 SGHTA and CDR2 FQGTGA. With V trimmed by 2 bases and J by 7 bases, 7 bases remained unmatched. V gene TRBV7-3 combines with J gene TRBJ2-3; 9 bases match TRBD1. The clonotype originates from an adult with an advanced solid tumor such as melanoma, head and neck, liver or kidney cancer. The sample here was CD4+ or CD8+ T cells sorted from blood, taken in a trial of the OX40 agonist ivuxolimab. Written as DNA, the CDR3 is TGTGCCAGCAGCTTAGGCCGGGACAGGGTATATACGCAGTATTTT. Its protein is CASSLGRDRVYTQYF.